A single sample is the source of the 22 T cell receptor beta chains below, sequenced in a study of cytomegalovirus exposure and HLA in healthy donors (TCRdb year 2017). The receptor library was made with the immunoSEQ multiplex PCR assay. A mixture of 60 forward primers for TCR Vbeta segments and 13 reverse primers for TCR Jbeta segments was used in the multiplex PCR. TCRdb carries this immuneACCESS record with in-frame sequences only. Its versions omit some clonotypes, under half of them owing to an unresolved V gene in the studies checked, with the rest unexplained. The table held for this sample gives 65,000 to 85,000 clones. Together, the top ten hold under 2% of the sample. What was sequenced was PBMCs. Receptors were obtained from a woman in her 30s in good health and CMV-seronegative.

The chain has TRBV29-1 and TRBJ2-1, with 7 bases matching TRBD2. The CDR3 totals 15 residues. J gave up 8 bases and V 6 bases, and 16 bases lay outside the gene matches. The germline V gene has CDR1 SQVTM and CDR2 ANQGSEA. The CDR3 sequence is CSVARSGTPGDEQFF. The CDR3 region has the DNA TGCAGCGTCGCCCGGAGCGGGACCCCTGGGGATGAGCAGTTCTTC.

The chain uses TRBV5-1 and TRBJ2-2, with a tentative D call TRBD2 (5 bases). Trimming removed 1 base from V and 7 bases from J, with 11 bases in between. The V gene's germline CDR1 is SGHRS and CDR2 YFSETQ. This CDR3 is 14 amino acids long. In DNA form, the CDR3 reads TGCGCCAGCAGCTTGAGCGTTGAGGGCGGGGAGCTGTTTTTT. Its protein is CASSLSVEGGELFF.

The chain joins TRBV29-1 to TRBJ2-7, with a possible D match to TRBD1 (6 bases). CDR1 and CDR2 from the germline V gene are SQVTM and ANQGSEA. This CDR3 region has 14 residues. V gave up 2 bases and J gave up 1 base, with 12 bases separating them. This chain's CDR3 is CSVEPRGGSYEQYF. DNA of the CDR3: TGCAGCGTTGAACCCAGGGGTGGGTCCTACGAGCAGTACTTC.

The rearrangement joins TRBV10-1 to TRBJ1-2; 7 bases align to TRBD1. The CDR3 is 12 amino acids. The germline V gene has CDR1 WNHNN and CDR2 SYGVQD (reference sequence). The ends lost 6 bases at V and 2 bases at J; junction bases unmatched: 0. CDR3 sequence (DNA): TGCGCCAGCAGGACAGGGAACTATGGCTACACCTTC. As protein: CASRTGNYGYTF.

The chain joins TRBV29-1 to TRBJ1-2, with 8 bases lining up with TRBD1. This CDR3 region has 13 residues. The germline V gene has CDR1 SQVTM and CDR2 ANQGSEA. Trimming cost V 5 bases and J 4 bases; bases outside gene matches: 6. The CDR3 region is CSVPGGQGYGYTF. In DNA, the CDR3 is TGCAGCGTTCCAGGGGGCCAGGGCTATGGCTACACCTTC.

The J gene is TRBJ2-6, the V gene TRBV7-9; no clear D gene. Germline assignment: CDR1 SEHNR and CDR2 FQNEAQ (reference sequence). This CDR3 comprises 15 residues. The V end lost 2 bases, the J end lost 6 bases, and 11 bases lay between the germline ends. The DNA of the CDR3 is TGTGCCAGCAGCTTATATGAGCCTGAGGCCAACGTCCTGACTTTC. Protein: CASSLYEPEANVLTF.

The CDR3: CSVLDEKLFF. The DNA for the CDR3 is TGCAGCGTCCTAGATGAAAAACTGTTTTTT. The genes are TRBV29-1 and TRBJ1-4; D is undetermined. Trimming pared 6 bases from V and 6 bases from J, leaving 5 bases between. There are 10 residues in the CDR3. CDR1 is SQVTM, CDR2 ANQGSEA, per germline.

The chain couples TRBV19 to TRBJ2-7; 11 nucleotides match TRBD2. Germline loops: CDR1 LNHDA, CDR2 SQIVND (reference sequence). The junction had 3 bases not matched to a gene; V was cut back by 5 bases and J by 3 bases. This CDR3 comprises 14 residues. CDR3 sequence reads: CASSPLAGVYEQYF. CDR3 nucleotide sequence: TGTGCCAGTAGTCCACTAGCGGGAGTCTACGAGCAGTACTTC.

The chain is built from TRBV28 and TRBJ1-2, with 10 bases aligning to TRBD1. Trimming at V came to 5 bases and at J to 4 bases, leaving 7 bases not matched to a gene. The CDR3 covers 15 residues. Germline CDR1 reads MDHEN; CDR2 reads SYDVKM. CDR3 sequence reads: CASSADRGRIYGYTF. The CDR3 coding sequence is TGTGCCAGCAGTGCCGACAGGGGGCGCATCTATGGCTACACCTTC.

The chain couples TRBV29-1 to TRBJ2-1; the match to TRBD2 covers 13 bases. The trim removed 7 bases at V and 7 bases at J, leaving 10 bases unmatched. In germline, CDR1 is SQVTM, CDR2 ANQGSEA. This CDR3 region has 15 residues. This CDR3 reads CSGSGGLAGWNEQFF. The CDR3 nucleotides read TGCAGCGGATCGGGGGGACTAGCGGGGTGGAATGAGCAGTTCTTC.

This rearrangement joins TRBV2 to TRBJ1-2, with D perhaps matching TRBD1 (5 bases). The CDR3 has 12 amino acids. Trimming stripped 5 bases from V and 8 bases from J, with 12 bases between. Germline V lookup: CDR1 SNHLY, CDR2 FYNNEI. This CDR3 reads CASSTQGWGYTF. Written as DNA, the CDR3 is TGTGCCAGCAGTACCCAGGGCTGGGGCTACACCTTC.

The CDR3 is CSALLEPEAFF. CDR3 nucleotide sequence: TGCAGTGCTCTACTAGAACCTGAAGCTTTCTTT. The chain has TRBV20-1 and TRBJ1-1; D gene uncertain. This CDR3 is built from 11 residues. The germline V gene has CDR1 DFQATT and CDR2 SNEGSKA (reference sequence). The ends were cut back, 5 bases at V and 6 bases at J, with 10 bases in the middle.

The chain is built from TRBV18 and TRBJ2-6, with D unclear. The CDR3 runs to 19 residues. CDR1 and CDR2 (germline): KGHSH, LQKENI. Trimming stripped 1 base from V and 0 bases from J, with 16 bases between. CDR3 nucleotide sequence: TGTGCCAGCTCACCACGTCCGCTTTCGGTCCCCTCTGGGGCCAACGTCCTGACTTTC. It codes for CASSPRPLSVPSGANVLTF.

This chain links TRBV10-2 with TRBJ2-3; D not certain. The CDR3 has 14 amino acids. V gave up 6 bases and J gave up 0 bases, with 10 bases separating them. The germline V gene has CDR1 WSHSY and CDR2 SAAADI. The CDR3 DNA reads TGCGCCAGCAGGATTGGAGTTAGCACAGATACGCAGTATTTT. Its translation: CASRIGVSTDTQYF.

The chain couples TRBV11-3 to TRBJ2-7; D remains unclear. Trimming removed 4 bases at V and 6 bases at J, with 10 bases between. The germline V gene has CDR1 SGHNT and CDR2 YENEEA. The CDR3 covers 12 residues. CDR3 sequence reads: CASSSGAGEQYF. CDR3 in DNA: TGTGCCAGCAGCTCTGGTGCAGGCGAGCAGTACTTC. The full variable domain, with the rest looked up from reference TRBV11-3 and TRBJ2-7, is EAGVVQSPRYKIIEKKQPVAFWCNPISGHNTLYWYLQNLGQGPELLIRYENEEAVDDSQLPKDRFSAERLKGVDSTLKIQPAELGDSAVYLCASSSGAGEQYFGPGTRLTVT.

This chain links TRBV27 with TRBJ1-4; no definite D call. The germline V gene encodes CDR1 MNHEY and CDR2 SMNVEV (reference sequence). V was cut by 5 bases and J by 8 bases, with 15 bases left in between. The CDR3 contains 14 residues. CDR3 coding DNA: TGTGCCAGCAGTCTTGGGCCCAGGATAGAAAAACTGTTTTTT. Its protein is CASSLGPRIEKLFF.

This chain connects TRBV6-5 to TRBJ1-2; tentative D call: TRBD1 (6 bases). The CDR3 has 12 residues. Trimming removed 6 bases from V and 3 bases from J, with 8 bases in between. CDR1 and CDR2 from the germline V gene are MNHEY and SVGAGI. The CDR3 sequence: CASRRQDYGYTF. DNA for the CDR3: TGTGCCAGCAGAAGACAGGACTATGGCTACACCTTC.

V gene TRBV9 combines with J gene TRBJ1-2, with D possibly TRBD1 on 6 matching bases. The CDR3 spans 15 residues. CDR1 and CDR2 from the germline V gene are SGDLS and YYNGEE. V was trimmed by 2 bases and J by 8 bases, leaving 19 bases between them. In nucleotides, the CDR3 is TGTGCCAGCAGCGTTCCCCCACAGGGATCGTCAGGCTACACCTTC. It yields the protein CASSVPPQGSSGYTF.

The rearrangement uses TRBV7-9 and TRBJ2-3; maybe TRBD1 (5 bases). The V gene's germline CDR1 is SEHNR and CDR2 FQNEAQ (reference sequence). The V gene lost 5 bases and the J gene lost 4 bases, with 19 bases spanning the gap. This CDR3 has 16 amino acids. The chain's CDR3 is CASSLTARGLSDTQYF. DNA for the CDR3: TGTGCCAGCAGCCTCACTGCTAGGGGTCTTTCAGATACGCAGTATTTT.

The CDR3 loop is CASSVATREGNTGELFF. CDR3 bases: TGTGCCAGCAGCGTAGCTACGCGGGAGGGGAACACCGGGGAGCTGTTTTTT. V usage is TRBV9 and J usage is TRBJ2-2, with 9 bases fitting TRBD2. CDR1 and CDR2 from the germline V gene are SGDLS and YYNGEE. The CDR3 has 17 residues. V was pared by 0 bases and J by 1 base, with 4 bases of the junction left unmatched.

The chain couples TRBV19 to TRBJ1-1; no definite D call. Between the trimmed V and J ends, which lost 6 bases and 5 bases, there was a span of 10 bases. Germline CDR1 LNHDA, CDR2 SQIVND (reference sequence). The CDR3 runs to 12 residues. This chain's CDR3 is CASRPGETEAFF. CDR3 DNA: TGTGCCAGTAGACCCGGTGAGACTGAAGCTTTCTTT.

The chain recombines TRBV7-3 with TRBJ1-2, with D possibly being TRBD1 (6 bases). The CDR3 is 13 residues long. V lost 5 bases, J lost 2 bases, and 9 bases lay in between. Germline lookup yields CDR1 SGHTA and CDR2 FQGTGA. The CDR3 sequence is CASSPGQNYGYTF. In nucleotides, the CDR3 is TGTGCCAGCAGCCCAGGACAGAACTATGGCTACACCTTC.